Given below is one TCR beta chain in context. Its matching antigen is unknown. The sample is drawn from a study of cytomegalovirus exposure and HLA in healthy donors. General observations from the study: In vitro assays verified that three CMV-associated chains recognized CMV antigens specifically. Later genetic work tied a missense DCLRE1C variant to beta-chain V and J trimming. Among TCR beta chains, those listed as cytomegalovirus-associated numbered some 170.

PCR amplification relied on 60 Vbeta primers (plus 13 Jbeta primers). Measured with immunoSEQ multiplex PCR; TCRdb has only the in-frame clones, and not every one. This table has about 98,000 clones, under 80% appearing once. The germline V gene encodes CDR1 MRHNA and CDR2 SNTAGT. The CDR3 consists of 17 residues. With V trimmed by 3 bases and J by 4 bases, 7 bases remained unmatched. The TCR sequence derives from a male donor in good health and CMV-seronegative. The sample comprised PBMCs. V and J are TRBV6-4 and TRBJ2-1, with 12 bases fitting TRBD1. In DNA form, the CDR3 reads TGTGCCAGCAGTGAACTGGGACAGGGGGCAGGGTACAATGAGCAGTTCTTC. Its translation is CASSELGQGAGYNEQFF.